These 14 T cell receptor beta chains share one sample of origin, sequenced in a study of cytomegalovirus exposure and HLA in healthy donors. A multiplex PCR was run with 60 Vbeta primers and 13 Jbeta primers. Only in-frame clones appear in the TCRdb table, and some are missing; sequencing was by immunoSEQ multiplex PCR. The table records approximately 110,000 clones, under 80% of them present only once. Material: PBMCs. The receptors stem from a middle-aged woman in good health and CMV-seropositive.

This chain joins TRBV9 and TRBJ2-2, with 9 bases fitting TRBD1. CDR3 size: 16 residues. The germline V gene has CDR1 SGDLS and CDR2 YYNGEE. Losses at the gene ends were 3 bases for V and 7 bases for J; bases not matched to a gene: 10. The CDR3 coding sequence is TGTGCCAGCAGCGCCTGGGACAGGGAGAGCTTCGGGGAGCTGTTTTTT. This codes for CASSAWDRESFGELFF.

The V call is TRBV28, the J call TRBJ2-3; 9 nucleotides match TRBD1. CDR3 size: 15 residues. CDR1 MDHEN and CDR2 SYDVKM come from the germline V gene. The trim removed 6 bases at V and 3 bases at J, leaving 7 bases unmatched. This chain's CDR3 is CASSSGQGETDTQYF. The CDR3 DNA is TGTGCCAGCAGCTCGGGACAGGGTGAAACAGATACGCAGTATTTT.

J is TRBJ2-5 and V is TRBV5-1, with 8 bases lining up with TRBD2. With 1 base clipped from V and 2 bases from J, the junction kept 10 bases outside the gene matches. Germline CDR1 SGHRS, CDR2 YFSETQ. There are 17 residues in the CDR3. The CDR3 region has the DNA TGCGCCAGCAGCTTGAGCCCCAGCGGGGGTAGTCAAGAGACCCAGTACTTC. Encoded protein: CASSLSPSGGSQETQYF.

This rearrangement joins TRBV28 to TRBJ1-3; TRBD1 might be the D (6 bases). Germline V lookup: CDR1 MDHEN, CDR2 SYDVKM. Trimming took 5 bases from V and 4 from J, leaving 15 bases between them. CDR3 length equals 15 residues. CDR3 region: CASSPPDGGGNTIYF. The CDR3 DNA follows: TGTGCCAGCAGTCCCCCAGATGGGGGCGGAAACACCATATATTTT.

The CDR3: CASSRPLTGYTDTQYF. The CDR3 DNA reads TGTGCCAGCAGTCGACCATTGACAGGATACACAGATACGCAGTATTTT. The chain combines TRBV28 with TRBJ2-3; D is perhaps TRBD1 (6 bases). In germline, CDR1 is MDHEN, CDR2 SYDVKM. The CDR3 consists of 16 residues. The V and J ends lost 5 bases and 2 bases respectively, with 17 bases between them. The variable domain in full, completed from reference TRBV28 and TRBJ2-3, reads DVKVTQSSRYLVKRTGEKVFLECVQDMDHENMFWYRQDPGLGLRLIYFSYDVKMKEKGDIPEGYSVSREKKERFSLILESASTNQTSMYLCASSRPLTGYTDTQYFGPGTRLTVL.

This sequence joins TRBV4-2 and TRBJ1-5; D is undetermined. The CDR3 sequence is 17 residues long. Germline CDR1 reads LGHNA; CDR2 reads YNFKEQ. V lost 2 bases and J lost 5, with 19 bases in between. The CDR3 loop is CASSQSMGRSAHQPQHF. CDR3 DNA sequence: TGTGCCAGCAGCCAAAGCATGGGGAGGAGTGCTCATCAGCCCCAGCATTTT.

This clone was found a few times. A read error may account for a junction end that differs from germline. CDR3 protein: CASSLTSGRGTQYF. The CDR3 bases are TGTGCTAGCAGCTTAACCTCAGGGAGGGGGACCCAGTACTTC. V gene TRBV7-7 combines with J gene TRBJ2-5; TRBD2 agrees at 7 bases. Germline CDR1 SSHAT, CDR2 FNYEAQ (reference sequence). The length of the CDR3 is 14 residues. The full variable domain, completed using reference TRBV7-7 and TRBJ2-5, is GAGVSQSPRYKVTKRGQDVTLRCDPISSHATLYWYQQALGQGPEFLTYFNYEAQPDKSGLPSDRFSAERPEGSISTLTIQRTEQRDSAMYRCASSLTSGRGTQYFGPGTRLLVL.

CDR3 bases: TGTGCCAGTAGTCCCCGGTGGAGCTCCTACAATGAGCAGTTCTTC. Protein sequence: CASSPRWSSYNEQFF. The chain links TRBV19 to TRBJ2-1; D not certain. The V end lost 5 bases, the J end lost 0 bases, and 11 bases lay between the germline ends. The germline CDR1 and CDR2 sequences are LNHDA and SQIVND (reference sequence). This CDR3 is 15 amino acids long.

The chain is built from TRBV2 and TRBJ2-5; a weak D match, TRBD2 (5 bases). The CDR3 totals 19 residues. Trimming took 4 bases from V and 5 from J, leaving 29 bases between them. The germline CDR1 and CDR2 sequences are SNHLY and FYNNEI. Written as DNA, the CDR3 is TGTGCCAGCAGTGCGCCGGGTGGGGAGTCGTCGTTAATCGGGGAGACCCAGTACTTC. The encoded protein is CASSAPGGESSLIGETQYF.

The rearrangement uses TRBV4-1 and TRBJ2-2, with TRBD2 matching over 8 bases. The germline V gene encodes CDR1 MGHRA and CDR2 YSYEKL. This CDR3 spans 16 amino acids. V lost 0 bases to trimming and J lost 7 bases; unmatched junction nucleotides: 7. CDR3 sequence: CASSQEGAGAFGELFF. The CDR3 nucleotides read TGCGCCAGCAGCCAAGAAGGAGCGGGAGCTTTCGGGGAGCTGTTTTTT.

The chain uses TRBV2 and TRBJ2-7, with D possibly matching TRBD1 (5 bases). V was trimmed by 6 bases and J by 1 base, leaving 7 bases between them. This CDR3 spans 12 amino acids. Germline CDR1 is SNHLY and CDR2 is FYNNEI. CDR3 bases: TGTGCCAGCAGAGCAGGGTCCTACGAGCAGTACTTC. The encoded protein is CASRAGSYEQYF. The whole variable domain, filled in from reference TRBV2 and TRBJ2-7, reads EPEVTQTPSHQVTQMGQEVILRCVPISNHLYFYWYRQILGQKVEFLVSFYNNEISEKSEIFDDQFSVERPDGSNFTLKIRSTKLEDSAMYFCASRAGSYEQYFGPGTRLTVT.

CDR3 residues: CASGFLGLAGDKNIQYF. CDR3 coding DNA: TGTGCTAGTGGTTTCTTAGGACTAGCGGGAGACAAAAACATTCAGTACTTC. The V call is TRBV12-5, the J call TRBJ2-4; 13 nucleotides agree with TRBD2. CDR1 and CDR2 from the germline V gene are LGHNT and FRNRAP. The CDR3 contains 17 residues. V was clipped by 3 bases and J by 3 bases; unmatched bases: 5.

This CDR3 is CASSLQGVGPSYQETQYF. Here the CDR3 DNA reads TGTGCCAGCAGTTTACAGGGGGTAGGTCCGAGTTACCAAGAGACCCAGTACTTC. The chain uses TRBV28 and TRBJ2-5, with 7 bases lining up with TRBD1. This CDR3 is built from 18 residues. CDR1 and CDR2 (germline): MDHEN, SYDVKM. The trim removed 2 bases at V and 0 bases at J, leaving 12 bases unmatched.

The CDR3 DNA sequence: TGTGCCAGCAGCTTAGAGAGGCATTCGGAGCAGTACTTC. Translation gives CASSLERHSEQYF. V gene TRBV7-6 combines with J gene TRBJ2-7, with no clear D. Germline loops: CDR1 SGHVS, CDR2 FNYEAQ. V dropped 1 base and J dropped 7 bases, with 11 bases sitting between them. The CDR3 is 13 residues long.